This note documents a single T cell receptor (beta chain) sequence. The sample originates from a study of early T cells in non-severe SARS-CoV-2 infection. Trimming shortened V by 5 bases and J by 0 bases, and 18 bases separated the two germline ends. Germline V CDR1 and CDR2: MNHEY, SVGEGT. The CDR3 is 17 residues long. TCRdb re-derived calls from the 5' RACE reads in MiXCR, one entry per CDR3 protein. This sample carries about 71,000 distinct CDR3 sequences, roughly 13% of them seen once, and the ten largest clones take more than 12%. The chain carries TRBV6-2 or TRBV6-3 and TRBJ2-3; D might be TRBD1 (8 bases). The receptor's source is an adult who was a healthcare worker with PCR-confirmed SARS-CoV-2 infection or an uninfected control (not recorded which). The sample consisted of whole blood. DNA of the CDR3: TGTGCCAGCAGTAAGCTCACAGGGGGAGGGAGCACAGATACGCAGTATTTT. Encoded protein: CASSKLTGGGSTDTQYF.